The clone carrying this T cell receptor beta chain was detected only a few times. Libraries were prepared by immunoSEQ multiplex PCR; TCRdb keeps only in-frame clonotypes and omits some of them. Of nearly 1 million clones in the sample, over 75% were seen once. The data derive from a study of shared clonotypes between healthy human individuals. Germline V gene data show CDR1 as SGHDT and CDR2 as YYEEEE. CDR3 size: 16 residues. Trimming removed 4 bases at V and 0 bases at J, with 14 bases between. The V call is TRBV5-6, the J call TRBJ2-4; no reliable D call. Sequencing used memory CD4+ T cells sorted from blood. Documented subset: CD45RA-negative fraction. The source of this sequence is a man between 18 and 35 years old in good health. The DNA of the CDR3 is TGTGCCAGCAGCCTTGGCAGCGCACTAGCCAAAAACATTCAGTACTTC. Its translation: CASSLGSALAKNIQYF.